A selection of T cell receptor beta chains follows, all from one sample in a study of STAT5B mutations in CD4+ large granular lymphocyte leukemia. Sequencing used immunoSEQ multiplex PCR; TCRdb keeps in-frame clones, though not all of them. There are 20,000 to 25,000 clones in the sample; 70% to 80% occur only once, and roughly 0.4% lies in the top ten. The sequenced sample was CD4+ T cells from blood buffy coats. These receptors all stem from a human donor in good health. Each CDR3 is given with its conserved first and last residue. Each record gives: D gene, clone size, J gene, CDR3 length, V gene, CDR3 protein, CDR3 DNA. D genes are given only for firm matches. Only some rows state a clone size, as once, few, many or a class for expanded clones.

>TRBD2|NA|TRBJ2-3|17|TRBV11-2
CASSLGLAGGLADTQYF
TGTGCCAGCAGCTTAGGACTAGCGGGAGGGCTGGCAGATACGCAGTATTTT
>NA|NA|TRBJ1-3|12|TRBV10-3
CAINGDGNTIYF
TGTGCCATCAATGGGGATGGAAACACCATATATTTT
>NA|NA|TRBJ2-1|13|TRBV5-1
CASSGGGLDEQFF
TGCGCCAGCAGCGGTGGAGGGCTTGATGAGCAGTTCTTC
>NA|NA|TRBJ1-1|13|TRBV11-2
CASSFPGDTEAFF
TGTGCCAGCAGCTTCCCCGGAGACACTGAAGCTTTCTTT
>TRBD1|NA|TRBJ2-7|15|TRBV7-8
CASSLAGTGGYEQYF
TGTGCCAGCAGCTTAGCGGGGACAGGGGGCTACGAGCAGTACTTC
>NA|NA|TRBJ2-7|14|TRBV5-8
CASRPRRGAYEQYF
TGTGCCAGCAGACCCAGAAGGGGGGCCTACGAGCAGTACTTC
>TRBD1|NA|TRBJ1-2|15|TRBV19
CASIMTGGAENGYTF
TGTGCCAGTATAATGACAGGGGGCGCCGAGAATGGCTACACCTTC
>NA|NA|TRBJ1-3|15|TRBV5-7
CASSFTTATGNTIYF
TGTGCCAGCAGCTTTACGACAGCCACAGGAAACACCATATATTTT
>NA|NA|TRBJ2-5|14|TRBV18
CASSLGTEQETQYF
TGTGCCAGCTCACTCGGGACGGAACAAGAGACCCAGTACTTC
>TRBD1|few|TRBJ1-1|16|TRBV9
CASSAGGRGPGTEAFF
TGTGCCAGCAGCGCAGGGGGCAGGGGGCCAGGCACTGAAGCTTTCTTT
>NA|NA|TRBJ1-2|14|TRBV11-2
CASSLENQIYGYTF
TGTGCCAGCAGCTTAGAGAACCAGATCTATGGCTACACCTTC
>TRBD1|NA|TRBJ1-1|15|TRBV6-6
CASSYATGGRTEAFF
TGTGCCAGCAGTTACGCAACAGGGGGTAGGACTGAAGCTTTCTTT
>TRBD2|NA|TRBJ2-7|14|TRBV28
CASSLASGRGEQYF
TGTGCCAGCAGTCTGGCTAGCGGGAGGGGCGAGCAGTACTTC
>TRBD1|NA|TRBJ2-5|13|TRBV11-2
CASSPGQGETQYF
TGTGCCAGCAGCCCGGGACAGGGGGAGACCCAGTACTTC
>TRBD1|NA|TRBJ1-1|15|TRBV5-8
CASSLEGTGIPEAFF
TGTGCCAGCAGCTTGGAAGGGACAGGGATCCCTGAAGCTTTCTTT
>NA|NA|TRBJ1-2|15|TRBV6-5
CASSYSGGFNYGYTF
TGTGCCAGCAGTTACTCGGGGGGGTTTAACTATGGCTACACCTTC
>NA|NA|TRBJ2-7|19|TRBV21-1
CASSLRLGLAGTHIYEQYF
TGTGCCAGCAGCCTGCGATTGGGACTAGCGGGAACACATATTTACGAGCAGTACTTC
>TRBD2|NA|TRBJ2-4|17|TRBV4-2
CASSQGLAQVAKNIQYF
TGTGCCAGCAGCCAGGGACTAGCGCAAGTAGCCAAAAACATTCAGTACTTC
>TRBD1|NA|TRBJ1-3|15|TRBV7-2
CASSRDSGEGNTIYF
TGTGCCAGCAGCCGGGACAGTGGGGAAGGAAACACCATATATTTT
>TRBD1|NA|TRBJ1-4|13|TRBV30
CAWRPGGREKLFF
TGTGCCTGGAGGCCAGGGGGCCGAGAAAAACTGTTTTTT
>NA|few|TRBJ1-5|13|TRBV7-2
CASSLTGGEPQHF
TGTGCCAGCAGCTTAACAGGTGGAGAGCCCCAGCATTTT
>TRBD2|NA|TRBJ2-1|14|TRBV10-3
CAIRAGTSGNEQFF
TGTGCCATCAGGGCCGGGACTAGCGGTAATGAGCAGTTCTTC
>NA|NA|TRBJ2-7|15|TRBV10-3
CAIASLEVLTYEQYF
TGTGCCATCGCCTCCCTGGAGGTCTTAACCTACGAGCAGTACTTC
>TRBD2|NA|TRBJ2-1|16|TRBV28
CASSSGGAGVYNEQFF
TGTGCCAGCAGTTCAGGTGGTGCGGGAGTGTACAATGAGCAGTTCTTC
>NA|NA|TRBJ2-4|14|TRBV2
CASSDVGSLNIQYF
TGTGCCAGCAGTGACGTGGGGAGCTTAAACATTCAGTACTTC
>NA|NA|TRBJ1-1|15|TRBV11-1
CASSLGTWLNTEAFF
TGTGCCAGCAGCTTAGGAACGTGGCTTAACACTGAAGCTTTCTTT
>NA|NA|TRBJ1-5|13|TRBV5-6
CASSLAGGQPQHF
TGTGCCAGCAGCTTGGCCGGGGGCCAGCCCCAGCATTTT
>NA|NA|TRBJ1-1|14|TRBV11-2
CASSLGAESLEAFF
TGTGCCAGCAGCTTAGGGGCCGAGTCCCTTGAAGCTTTCTTT